This T cell receptor (beta chain) originates from a study of blood T cell repertoires in COVID-19. Unmatched junction bases numbered 6, after V lost 2 bases and J lost 4 bases. Germline CDR1 MDHEN, CDR2 SYDVKM. This CDR3 comprises 15 residues. Sequencing used immunoSEQ multiplex PCR; TCRdb keeps in-frame clones, though not all of them. This table has roughly 280,000 clones, around 78% appearing once. This clonotype originated in a man between 60 and 75 years old who had recovered from COVID-19. The sample consisted of peripheral blood. The genes are TRBV28 and TRBJ1-2; 8 positions match TRBD1. DNA of the CDR3: TGTGCCAGCAGTTTACAAAACAGGGGGGCCTATGGCTACACCTTC. It encodes CASSLQNRGAYGYTF.